These 3 T cell receptor beta chains were sequenced from one sample in a study of Ad26.COV2.S vaccination and SARS-CoV-2 variants. Treatment given: 19 received Ad26.COV2.S at low or high dose, single or two shots; five or six received placebo; per-sample allocation not given. On day 63 after the first injection, vaccine and placebo recipients gave samples. TCRdb keeps only in-frame clones here, not all; method: immunoSEQ multiplex PCR. Of roughly 320,000 clones listed, just under 85% were seen once; the top ten hold approximately 2.1%. The source was peripheral blood, collected in a trial of Ad26.COV2.S vaccine versus placebo. The receptors originated from a person aged 18 to 59 who received the Ad26.COV2.S COVID-19 vaccine or a placebo.

The chain is built from TRBV12-3 or TRBV12-4 and TRBJ2-2; maybe TRBD1 (5 bases). The CDR3 is 13 residues long. The germline V and J ends were trimmed by 7 bases and 3 bases, with 9 bases remaining between them. As DNA, the CDR3 is TGTGCCAGCAATAAACAGGACACCGGGGAGCTGTTTTTT. Encoded protein: CASNKQDTGELFF.

The chain employs TRBV15 and TRBJ2-6; the D is unclear. This CDR3 comprises 15 residues. Germline lookup yields CDR1 LNHNV and CDR2 YYDKDF (reference sequence). V lost 0 bases to trimming and J lost 4 bases, with 7 bases between them. CDR3 nucleotide sequence: TGTGCCACCAGCAGAGATTTTGGAGGGGCCAACGTCCTGACTTTC. It encodes CATSRDFGGANVLTF.

This chain joins TRBV6-5 and TRBJ2-3; 7 nucleotides agree with TRBD2. Looked up from germline, CDR1 is MNHEY and CDR2 is SVGAGI. Trimming took 5 bases from V and 3 from J; bases not matched to a gene: 2. The CDR3 consists of 13 residues. The CDR3 DNA reads TGTGCCAGCAGTAGGGAGGGGACAGATACGCAGTATTTT. Translation gives CASSREGTDTQYF.